These 24 T cell receptor beta chains came from one sample sequenced in a study of Graves' ophthalmopathy and Graves' hyperthyroidism. For repertoire sequencing, the TCR beta CDR3 regions were amplified from RNA transcripts. The library came from an HTBI-primed first-round RT-PCR and a second-round multiplex PCR. One entry per CDR3 protein, called by TCRdb with MiXCR from the multiplex PCR reads. In the table there are roughly 380,000 distinct CDR3 sequences, approximately 15% of which are singletons. Sequenced input: peripheral blood. These receptors all stem from a woman aged 18-30 years with stable Graves' hyperthyroidism.

The J gene is TRBJ2-2, the V gene TRBV13; D may be TRBD1 (5 bases). This CDR3 has 14 amino acids. Trimming cost V 3 bases and J 6 bases, with 11 bases left between them. Germline lookup yields CDR1 PRHDT and CDR2 FYEKMQ (reference sequence). CDR3 in amino acids: CASSLTQVAGELFF. The CDR3, as DNA: TGTGCCAGCAGCTTGACACAGGTGGCCGGGGAGCTGTTTTTT. The full variable domain, its missing parts supplied by reference TRBV13 and TRBJ2-2, is AAGVIQSPRHLIKEKRETATLKCYPIPRHDTVYWYQQGPGQDPQFLISFYEKMQSDKGSIPDRFSAQQFSDYHSELNMSSLELGDSALYFCASSLTQVAGELFFGEGSRLTVL.

This clonotype was recorded at least ten times. The chain combines TRBV7-6 with TRBJ1-2, with D perhaps matching TRBD1 (6 bases). The germline V gene has CDR1 SGHVS and CDR2 FNYEAQ. The CDR3 extends over 15 amino acids. The V gene lost 5 bases and the J gene lost 0 bases, with 13 bases spanning the gap. The CDR3 protein is CASSPSTGTNYGYTF. The DNA for the CDR3 is TGTGCCAGCAGCCCGTCCACAGGGACTAACTATGGCTACACCTTC.

There are many counts of this clonotype. CDR3 coding DNA: TGTGCCAGTAGTATCAGGGGGCGCCGGAGCCAAGAGACCCAGTACTTC. Translating it yields CASSIRGRRSQETQYF. The chain employs TRBV19 and TRBJ2-5, with 8 bases aligning to TRBD1. This CDR3 region has 16 residues. The V gene's germline CDR1 is LNHDA and CDR2 SQIVND (reference sequence). V shed 3 bases, J shed 1 base, and the junction held 7 bases outside the gene matches.

The rearrangement links TRBV5-1 to TRBJ2-7; the D gene is possibly TRBD2 (6 bases). V lost 3 bases and J lost 7, with 20 bases in between. This CDR3 has 15 amino acids. Per germline, CDR1 SGHRS and CDR2 YFSETQ. The CDR3 nucleotides are TGCGCCAGCAGCTCTGGCCCGGGACTCGAGGGGGAGCAGTACTTC. Translating it yields CASSSGPGLEGEQYF.

This clonotype has a count of ten or more. This rearrangement joins TRBV9 to TRBJ1-2, with D tentatively TRBD1 (5 bases). Germline CDR1 is SGDLS and CDR2 is YYNGEE. This CDR3 spans 13 amino acids. V was clipped by 3 bases and J by 7 bases, with 13 bases between them. The CDR3 DNA reads as TGTGCCAGCAGCGCGAGCGGGGGTGCTGGCTACACCTTC. It translates to CASSASGGAGYTF.

This clonotype appeared many times. The gene calls are TRBV6-5 and TRBJ1-2; D gene uncertain. Germline V gene data show CDR1 as MNHEY and CDR2 as SVGAGI. This CDR3 has 14 amino acids. V lost 2 bases to trimming and J lost 4 bases, with 11 bases between them. Here the CDR3 DNA reads TGTGCCAGCAGTTACGCAGGCAGCTTCTATGGCTACACCTTC. It codes for CASSYAGSFYGYTF.

The V call is TRBV27, the J call TRBJ1-1; D is possibly TRBD1 (6 bases). Trimming took off 2 bases at V and 3 bases at J, with 10 bases between the two ends. Germline CDR1 is MNHEY and CDR2 is SMNVEV (reference sequence). The CDR3 sequence is 14 residues long. For the CDR3, the DNA is TGTGCCAGCAGTTTAGACAGGCCATACACTGAAGCTTTCTTT. Translated: CASSLDRPYTEAFF.

This clonotype was seen at least ten times. The chain has TRBV6-1 and TRBJ1-2; no firm D call. Germline-derived CDR1 and CDR2 are MNHNS and SASEGT. The CDR3 totals 12 residues. Trimming pared 6 bases from V and 7 bases from J, leaving 12 bases between. The DNA for the CDR3 is TGTGCCAGCAGAGCGAATGAGTTTGGCTACACCTTC. This codes for CASRANEFGYTF.

This clonotype was detected ten times or more. V is TRBV19 and J is TRBJ1-5; D remains ambiguous. CDR3 length: 14 residues. Germline CDR1 reads LNHDA; CDR2 reads SQIVND (reference sequence). The ends were cut back, 5 bases at V and 1 base at J, with 9 bases in the middle. The DNA of the CDR3 is TGTGCCAGTAGTCCAGCCGTAAGCAATCAGCCCCAGCATTTT. Its protein is CASSPAVSNQPQHF. Supplemented by reference TRBV19 and TRBJ1-5, the full variable domain reads DGGITQSPKYLFRKEGQNVTLSCEQNLNHDAMYWYRQDPGQGLRLIYYSQIVNDFQKGDIAEGYSVSREKKESFPLTVTSAQKNPTAFYLCASSPAVSNQPQHFGDGTRLSIL.

This clonotype came up many times. The gene calls are TRBV24-1 and TRBJ2-2; D unclear. The CDR3 is 11 residues long. Germline-derived CDR1 and CDR2 are KGHDR and SFDVKD. V lost 5 bases and J lost 10, with 7 bases in between. Written as DNA, the CDR3 is TGTGCCACCAGTGGTGGCCTGGAGCTGTTTTTT. Its translation: CATSGGLELFF.

The J gene is TRBJ1-5, the V gene TRBV12-3 or TRBV12-4; tentative D call: TRBD1 (6 bases). This CDR3 region has 14 residues. Trimming removed 6 bases at V and 5 bases at J, with 14 bases between. The CDR3, as DNA: TGTGCCAGCAGCGGGGGGGCAGGGTATCAGCCCCAGCATTTT. Protein: CASSGGAGYQPQHF.

Many counts were recorded for this clonotype. The gene calls are TRBV15 and TRBJ2-7; TRBD1 matches at 7 bases. Trimming took 4 bases from V and 0 from J; bases not matched to a gene: 3. In germline, CDR1 is LNHNV, CDR2 YYDKDF (reference sequence). This CDR3 spans 14 amino acids. CDR3 sequence reads: CATSNRTGSYEQYF. Written as DNA, the CDR3 is TGTGCCACCAGCAATAGGACAGGCTCCTACGAGCAGTACTTC.

This clonotype was counted at least ten times. The rearrangement links TRBV11-1 to TRBJ2-5; the D gene is possibly TRBD2 (6 bases). CDR1 and CDR2 from the germline V gene are SGHAT and FQDESV (reference sequence). Trimming removed 5 bases from V and 5 bases from J, with 21 bases in between. This CDR3 has 16 residues. The CDR3 sequence: CASSPYDGGNDETQYF. DNA of the CDR3: TGTGCCAGCAGCCCCTACGACGGCGGGAATGATGAGACCCAGTACTTC.

This chain joins TRBV5-1 and TRBJ2-5; TRBD1 aligns across 7 bases. The trim removed 5 bases at V and 5 bases at J, leaving 9 bases unmatched. CDR3 size: 14 residues. Germline V gives CDR1 SGHRS, CDR2 YFSETQ. CDR3 in amino acids: CASRGVTGVETQYF. The CDR3 nucleotides read TGCGCCAGCAGGGGGGTCACAGGGGTTGAGACCCAGTACTTC.

In this sample, this clonotype turned up many times. The CDR3: CASTPLEGWTEAFF. Written as DNA, the CDR3 is TGCGCCAGTACGCCGTTGGAGGGATGGACTGAAGCTTTCTTT. V is TRBV5-1 and J is TRBJ1-1; D gene unclear. V lost 8 bases and J lost 5, with 19 bases in between. CDR1 SGHRS and CDR2 YFSETQ come from the germline V gene. The CDR3 consists of 14 residues.

Comments on this clonotype: Being one base from a much bigger clone, this may be a read error. The chain recombines TRBV27 with TRBJ2-5, with 10 bases aligning to TRBD2. Germline trimming cut 8 bases from V and 2 bases from J; bases unmatched to any gene: 8. The germline V gene encodes CDR1 MNHEY and CDR2 SMNVEV (reference sequence). CDR3 size: 15 residues. CDR3 sequence reads: CASGFSGGTQETQYF. Written as DNA, the CDR3 is TGTGCCAGCGGATTTAGCGGGGGGACACAAGAGACCCAGTACTTC.

The chain links TRBV12-3 or TRBV12-4 to TRBJ2-7; 8 nucleotides agree with TRBD1. V was pared by 7 bases and J by 2 bases, with 7 bases of the junction left unmatched. This CDR3 contains 14 residues. Here the CDR3 reads CASKQTGEAYEQYF. The CDR3 DNA reads TGTGCCAGCAAACAGACAGGGGAGGCCTACGAGCAGTACTTC.

This clonotype has at least ten counts. This chain connects TRBV10-3 to TRBJ1-1; D ambiguous. With 3 bases removed from V and 5 bases from J, the gap between germline ends came to 10 bases. CDR1 and CDR2 from the germline V gene are ENHRY and SYGVKD. CDR3 length: 13 amino acids. The CDR3 coding sequence is TGTGCCATCAGTGACAGTTTTTCGACTGAAGCTTTCTTT. Protein: CAISDSFSTEAFF.

A remark on this clonotype: This clone may be a read error of a much larger clone one base away. The chain links TRBV10-1 to TRBJ1-2; TRBD1 agrees at 9 bases. This CDR3 region has 18 residues. Looked up from germline, CDR1 is WNHNN and CDR2 is SYGVQD (reference sequence). V lost 6 bases, J lost 4 bases, and 18 bases stayed unmatched. CDR3 amino acids: CASREERRDREFIYGYTF. CDR3 bases: TGCGCCAGCAGAGAAGAACGCCGGGACAGGGAGTTTATCTATGGCTACACCTTC.

This clonotype was detected many times. This sequence joins TRBV20-1 and TRBJ1-1; D not certain. Between the trimmed V and J ends, which lost 2 bases and 11 bases, there was a span of 12 bases. Germline assignment: CDR1 DFQATT and CDR2 SNEGSKA (reference sequence). The CDR3 spans 11 residues. The CDR3 loop is CSARNGRRAFF. CDR3 bases: TGCAGTGCTAGAAATGGTAGGCGGGCTTTCTTT.

This clonotype was recorded at least ten times. The genes are TRBV6-5 and TRBJ1-1; unclear D gene. V lost 5 bases to trimming and J lost 8 bases, with 15 bases between them. The germline V gene has CDR1 MNHEY and CDR2 SVGAGI. The CDR3 sequence is 13 residues long. CDR3 region: CASSRARNSEAFF. As DNA, the CDR3 is TGTGCCAGCAGTCGGGCCCGTAACAGCGAAGCTTTCTTT.

This clonotype showed up many times. This chain joins TRBV12-3 or TRBV12-4 and TRBJ2-7, with 8 bases identical to TRBD2. The CDR3 sequence is 14 residues long. With V trimmed by 1 base and J by 3 bases, 2 bases remained unmatched. In DNA, the CDR3 is TGTGCCAGCAGTTTAGAGGGGACTAGCTACGAGCAGTACTTC. Translation gives CASSLEGTSYEQYF.

This clonotype was seen many times. The chain recombines TRBV28 with TRBJ2-5, with D possibly being TRBD1 or TRBD2 (6 bases each). Germline CDR1 reads MDHEN; CDR2 reads SYDVKM. This CDR3 region has 15 residues. V lost 3 bases to trimming and J lost 2 bases, with 13 bases between them. CDR3 DNA sequence: TGTGCCAGCAGTTTCGGCAGGGGAGGACAAGAGACCCAGTACTTC. Translation gives CASSFGRGGQETQYF.

Ten or more counts support this clonotype. The genes are TRBV6-5 and TRBJ1-1, with a weak D call TRBD1 (5 bases). Germline CDR1 is MNHEY and CDR2 is SVGAGI. The CDR3 spans 15 residues. Trimming removed 1 base at V and 6 bases at J, with 15 bases between. The CDR3, as DNA: TGTGCCAGCAGTTACTTGGGGGGAGTTCCCTCTGAAGCTTTCTTT. Protein sequence: CASSYLGGVPSEAFF.